This entry lists 6 T cell receptor beta chains sequenced from one sample in a study of blood T cell repertoires in COVID-19. The method was immunoSEQ multiplex PCR; TCRdb's version includes in-frame clones alone and lacks a portion of them. The data hold about 50,000 clones, with approximately 84% observed a single time. Specimen: peripheral blood. Receptors were obtained from a man aged 65 to 85 with acute or convalescent COVID-19.

The genes are TRBV2 and TRBJ2-1; D not resolved. Trimming cost V 2 bases and J 6 bases, with 14 bases left between them. The CDR3 extends over 15 amino acids. Germline-derived CDR1 and CDR2 are SNHLY and FYNNEI. DNA for the CDR3: TGTGCCAGCAGTGAAAGTCCTACCCGCCTCAATGAGCAGTTCTTC. Its protein is CASSESPTRLNEQFF.

This clone has a single count. The CDR3 DNA reads TGTGCCAGCAGCTTGTCGGGGACAGATACGCAGTATTTT. This sequence encodes CASSLSGTDTQYF. The rearrangement links TRBV5-5 to TRBJ2-3, with a tentative D call TRBD2 (5 bases). V was trimmed by 1 base and J by 3 bases, leaving 6 bases between them. CDR1 is SGHKS, CDR2 YYEKEE, per germline (reference sequence). CDR3 size: 13 residues.

This clone has more than one count but fewer than ten. The chain has TRBV30 and TRBJ2-7; TRBD2 matches 7 bases. CDR3 length: 14 amino acids. Per the germline V gene, CDR1 is GTSNPN and CDR2 is SVGIG (reference sequence). V lost 1 base, J lost 3 bases, and 6 bases stayed unmatched. The CDR3 loop reads CAWSDPSGNYEQYF. The CDR3 DNA reads as TGTGCCTGGAGTGATCCTAGCGGTAACTACGAGCAGTACTTC.

This rearrangement joins TRBV6-5 to TRBJ1-2; 9 nucleotides match TRBD1. Germline V gives CDR1 MNHEY, CDR2 SVGAGI. J lost 4 bases, V lost 6 bases, and 9 bases had no gene match. This CDR3 is built from 15 residues. This chain's CDR3 is CASSAGTGRSYGYTF. In nucleotides, the CDR3 is TGTGCCAGCAGCGCCGGGACAGGGAGATCCTATGGCTACACCTTC.

This chain joins TRBV2 and TRBJ2-7, with 7 nucleotides matching TRBD2. The CDR3 has 15 residues. Germline trimming cut 1 base from V and 2 bases from J; bases unmatched to any gene: 5. The germline V gene has CDR1 SNHLY and CDR2 FYNNEI. In DNA form, the CDR3 reads TGTGCCAGCAGTGAAGAGGTGGGAGGGCCCTACGAGCAGTACTTC. Translated: CASSEEVGGPYEQYF.

J is TRBJ2-5 and V is TRBV28; weak D call: TRBD2 (7 bases). V lost 10 bases to trimming and J lost 2 bases, with 17 bases between them. Germline V gene data show CDR1 as MDHEN and CDR2 as SYDVKM. This CDR3 has 14 amino acids. DNA for the CDR3: TGTGCCATCACGAGGGGGGGGGCTCAAGAGACCCAGTACTTC. Protein product: CAITRGGAQETQYF.